This TCR beta chain was captured by sequencing in a study of Ad26.COV2.S vaccination and SARS-CoV-2 variants. Study-wide context: The donor participated in the COV1001 trial, in its Ad26.COV2.S arm. The vaccine Ad26.COV2.S was put into the muscle once, or twice with 56 days between. Whole-study results and caveats: Vaccine recipients had higher spike-specific TCR breadth than placebo recipients. A substantial breadth of spike-specific CD8+ and CD4+ T cell responses after vaccination has been reported.

Treatment defined: around 19 received Ad26.COV2.S at low or high dose, single or two shots; several received placebo; per-sample allocation not given. Sample collection was performed on day 63 after the first vaccine or placebo injection. The method was immunoSEQ multiplex PCR; TCRdb's version includes in-frame clones alone and lacks a portion of them. The sample has around 420,000 clones; more than 75% are singletons. Regarding this clone: Its antigen is currently unknown.

Germline V gives CDR1 SGHRS, CDR2 YFSETQ. Trimming removed 0 bases at V and 0 bases at J, with 13 bases between. The CDR3 consists of 17 residues. Sequencing used peripheral blood, obtained in a trial of Ad26.COV2.S vaccine versus placebo. The sequence derives from a person between 18 and 59 years old who received the Ad26.COV2.S COVID-19 vaccine or a placebo. This rearrangement joins TRBV5-1 to TRBJ1-3; possible D gene TRBD1, 5 bases. CDR3 sequence (DNA): TGCGCCAGCAGCTTGGTAGCCGGCGGGACCTCTGGAAACACCATATATTTT. Translating it yields CASSLVAGGTSGNTIYF.